These 9 T cell receptor beta chains were all obtained from the same sample, sequenced in a study of shared clonotypes between healthy human individuals. TCRdb's table, derived via immunoSEQ multiplex PCR, lists solely in-frame clones and lacks some. The sample has 2.5 million or so clones, over 85% seen once; the top ten hold about 0.13%. Sequencing was performed on naive CD4+ T cells sorted from blood. Stated subset: CD45RA+ positively selected. The receptors come from a man between 18 and 29 years old in good health.

The chain uses TRBV27 and TRBJ2-1, with 8 bases identical to TRBD1. CDR1 and CDR2 from the germline V gene are MNHEY and SMNVEV (reference sequence). The V and J ends lost 2 bases and 10 bases, in that order; junction bases with no gene match: 10. This CDR3 is built from 15 residues. CDR3: CASSLGGQVWREQFF. The CDR3 DNA follows: TGTGCCAGCAGTTTAGGGGGACAGGTATGGAGAGAGCAGTTCTTC.

Comment on this clone: The sample carries other DNA sequences with the same CDR3. The V gene is TRBV18, the J gene TRBJ2-3; D possibly corresponds to TRBD1 (5 bases). This CDR3 spans 11 amino acids. V lost 4 bases and J 6 bases, leaving 5 bases between the germline ends. Germline V gene data show CDR1 as KGHSH and CDR2 as LQKENI. CDR3 residues: CASSQGDTQYF. CDR3 DNA: TGTGCCAGCTCACAGGGGGATACGCAGTATTTT.

V gene TRBV28 combines with J gene TRBJ1-2; D is possibly TRBD1 (5 bases). The V gene lost 5 bases and the J gene lost 8 bases, with 21 bases spanning the gap. The CDR3 loop spans 15 amino acids. CDR1 is MDHEN, CDR2 SYDVKM, per germline. DNA for the CDR3: TGTGCCAGCAGTATCCGGACAATCCTTCAGCCCGGCTACACCTTC. Translated, it gives CASSIRTILQPGYTF.

The CDR3 loop reads CASMYLQGGRNTIYF. CDR3 coding DNA: TGTGCCAGTATGTACCTACAGGGAGGGAGAAACACCATATATTTT. The V call is TRBV19, the J call TRBJ1-3; possible D gene TRBD1, 6 bases. Per germline, CDR1 LNHDA and CDR2 SQIVND (reference sequence). The CDR3 consists of 15 residues. V dropped 7 bases and J dropped 5 bases, with 18 bases sitting between them.

The chain is built from TRBV5-4 and TRBJ1-1; D possibly corresponds to TRBD1 (5 bases). V was pared by 1 base and J by 1 base, with 11 bases between. This CDR3 is built from 15 residues. Germline V gene data show CDR1 as SGHNT and CDR2 as YYREEE (reference sequence). DNA for the CDR3: TGTGCCAGCAGCTTGCTTGGGACCAAGAACACTGAAGCTTTCTTT. Translation gives CASSLLGTKNTEAFF.

The chain employs TRBV7-9 and TRBJ2-1; 7 nucleotides match TRBD2. Germline loops: CDR1 SEHNR, CDR2 FQNEAQ (reference sequence). The CDR3 extends over 16 amino acids. The junction had 5 bases not matched to a gene; V was cut back by 1 base and J by 2 bases. CDR3 in amino acids: CASSLVGGYTYNEQFF. The CDR3 region has the DNA TGTGCCAGCAGCTTAGTCGGGGGGTACACCTACAATGAGCAGTTCTTC.

The chain employs TRBV14 and TRBJ1-3; D not certain. Trimming stripped 2 bases from V and 0 bases from J, with 14 bases between. This CDR3 has 17 amino acids. The germline V gene encodes CDR1 SGHDN and CDR2 FVKESK. The CDR3 bases are TGTGCCAGCAGCCAACATCCCTTCATCAGCTCTGGAAACACCATATATTTT. It yields the protein CASSQHPFISSGNTIYF.

This rearrangement joins TRBV7-3 to TRBJ2-1, with 7 positions matching TRBD2. Germline V gene lookup returns CDR1 SGHTA and CDR2 FQGTGA. V trimming: 4 bases; J trimming: 11 bases; junction bases outside the gene matches: 8. The CDR3 sequence is 13 residues long. The CDR3 loop is CASSSTPGGKQFF. The CDR3 DNA follows: TGTGCCAGCAGCTCCACTCCGGGGGGAAAGCAGTTCTTC.

In nucleotides, the CDR3 is TGTGCCAGCAGCGTATTGGCTAGCGGGAGCGATGAGCAGTTCTTC. Protein: CASSVLASGSDEQFF. V and J are TRBV9 and TRBJ2-1; 10 bases fit TRBD2. J lost 8 bases, V lost 1 base, and 6 bases had no gene match. The CDR3 is 15 residues long. The germline CDR1 and CDR2 sequences are SGDLS and YYNGEE.